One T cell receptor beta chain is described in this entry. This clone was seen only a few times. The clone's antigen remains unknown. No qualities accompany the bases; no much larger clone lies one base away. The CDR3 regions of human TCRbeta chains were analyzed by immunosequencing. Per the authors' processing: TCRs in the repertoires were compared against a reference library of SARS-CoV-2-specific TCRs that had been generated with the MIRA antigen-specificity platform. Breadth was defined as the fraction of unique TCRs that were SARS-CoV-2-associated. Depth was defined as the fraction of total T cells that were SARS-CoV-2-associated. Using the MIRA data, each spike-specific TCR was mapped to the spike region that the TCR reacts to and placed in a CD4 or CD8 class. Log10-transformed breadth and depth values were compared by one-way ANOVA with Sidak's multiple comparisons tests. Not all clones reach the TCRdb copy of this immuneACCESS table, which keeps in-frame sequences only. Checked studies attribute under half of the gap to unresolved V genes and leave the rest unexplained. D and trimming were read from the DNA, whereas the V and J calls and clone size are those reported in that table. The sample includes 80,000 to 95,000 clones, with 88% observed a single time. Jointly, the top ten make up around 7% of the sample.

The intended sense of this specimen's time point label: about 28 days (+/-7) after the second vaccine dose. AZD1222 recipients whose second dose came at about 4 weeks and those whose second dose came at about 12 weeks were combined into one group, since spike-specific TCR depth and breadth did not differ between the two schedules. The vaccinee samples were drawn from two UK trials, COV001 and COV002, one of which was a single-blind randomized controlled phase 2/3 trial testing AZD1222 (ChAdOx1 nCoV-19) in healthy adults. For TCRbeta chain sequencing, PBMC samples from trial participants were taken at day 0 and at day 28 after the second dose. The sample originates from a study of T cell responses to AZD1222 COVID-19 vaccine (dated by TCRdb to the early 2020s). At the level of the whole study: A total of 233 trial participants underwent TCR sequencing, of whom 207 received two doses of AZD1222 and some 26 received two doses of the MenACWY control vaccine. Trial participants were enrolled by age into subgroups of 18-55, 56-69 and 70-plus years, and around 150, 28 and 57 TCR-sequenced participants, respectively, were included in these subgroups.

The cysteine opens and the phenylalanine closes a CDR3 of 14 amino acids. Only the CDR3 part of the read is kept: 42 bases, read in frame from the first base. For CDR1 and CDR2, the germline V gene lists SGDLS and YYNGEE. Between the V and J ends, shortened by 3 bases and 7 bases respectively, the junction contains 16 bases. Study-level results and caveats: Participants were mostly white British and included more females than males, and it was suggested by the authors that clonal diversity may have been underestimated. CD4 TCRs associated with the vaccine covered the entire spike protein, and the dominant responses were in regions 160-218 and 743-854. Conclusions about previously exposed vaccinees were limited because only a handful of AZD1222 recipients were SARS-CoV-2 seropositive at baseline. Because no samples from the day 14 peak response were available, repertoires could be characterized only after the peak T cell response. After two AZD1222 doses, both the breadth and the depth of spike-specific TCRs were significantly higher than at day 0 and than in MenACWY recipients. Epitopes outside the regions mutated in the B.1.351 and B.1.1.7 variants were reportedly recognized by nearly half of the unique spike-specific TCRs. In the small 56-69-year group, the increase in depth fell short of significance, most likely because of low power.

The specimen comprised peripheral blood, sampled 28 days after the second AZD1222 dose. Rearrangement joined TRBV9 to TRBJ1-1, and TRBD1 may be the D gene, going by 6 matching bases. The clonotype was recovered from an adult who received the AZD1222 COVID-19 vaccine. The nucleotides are TGTGCCAGCAGCGCGGGACAAATTTTCGGTGAAGCTTTCTTT. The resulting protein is CASSAGQIFGEAFF.